Listed below are T cell receptor beta chains from one sample, sequenced in a study of blood T cells in healthy people across ages. TCRdb re-called the 5' RACE reads through MiXCR, storing one row per CDR3 protein. Here the sample spans hundreds of thousands of distinct CDR3 sequences, about 50% being singletons. Specimen: blood. The receptors derive from an elderly woman in good health. Each CDR3 is given with its conserved first and last residue. The D gene is left open where the match is weak. Clone size is shown for a subset of rows, as once, few, many or a class of expanded clone.

17 | TRBJ2-2 | TRBV7-2 | NA | NA | TGTGCCAGCAGCCTAAACCACGGTCCCTCCCGTACCGGGGAGCTGTTTTTT | CASSLNHGPSRTGELFF
16 | TRBJ2-7 | TRBV5-1 | NA | NA | TGCGCCAGCAGCTTGATTCCTGCAGGGACCGCCTACGAGCAGTACTTC | CASSLIPAGTAYEQYF
12 | TRBJ2-1 | TRBV6-6 | NA | NA | TGTGCCAGCAGTGGGCGAGGGGATGAGCAGTTCTTC | CASSGRGDEQFF
11 | TRBJ2-5 | TRBV14 | once | NA | TGTGCCAGCGCCGGGCAAGAGACCCAGTACTTC | CASAGQETQYF
13 | TRBJ2-7 | TRBV7-3 | NA | NA | TGTGCCAGCAGCTTCCTTACAGGGAACGAGCAGTACTTC | CASSFLTGNEQYF
11 | TRBJ2-3 | TRBV30 | few | NA | TGTGCCGGGAGTGAGGGAGGTACGCAGTATTTT | CAGSEGGTQYF
18 | TRBJ2-7 | TRBV7-2 | many | NA | TGTGCCAGCAGCTTACAAGGGGGAAGCGGGTCGTACTCCTACGAGCAGTACTTC | CASSLQGGSGSYSYEQYF
14 | TRBJ1-5 | TRBV29-1 | NA | TRBD1 | TGCAGCGTCTCCCAGGGGGCGGACAATCAGCCCCAGCATTTT | CSVSQGADNQPQHF
13 | TRBJ2-5 | TRBV25-1 | many | NA | TGTGCCAGCAGTGAATCAGGGTCCGAGACCCAGTACTTC | CASSESGSETQYF
15 | TRBJ2-5 | TRBV7-2 | NA | NA | TGTGCCAGCAACTTAGGGGGAGTGGCTGGTGAGACCCAGTACTTC | CASNLGGVAGETQYF
14 | TRBJ2-1 | TRBV20-1 | many | TRBD2 | TGCAGTGCTAGAAAGAGCGGGACCTACAATGAGCAGTTCTTC | CSARKSGTYNEQFF
17 | TRBJ1-2 | TRBV3-1 | many | NA | TGTGCCAGCAGCCAAGATCAGCCAGGCCGGAGGGTGGCTGGCTACACCTTC | CASSQDQPGRRVAGYTF
15 | TRBJ2-3 | TRBV12-3/TRBV12-4 | once | NA | TGTGCCAGTTCAACAGGGGGACTAAGCACAGATACGCAGTATTTT | CASSTGGLSTDTQYF
13 | TRBJ2-7 | TRBV10-3 | many | NA | TGTGCCATCAGTGAGAACCGGGACTACGAGCAGTACTTC | CAISENRDYEQYF
14 | TRBJ2-5 | TRBV5-1 | many | NA | TGCGCCAGCAGCTTTAGGGGGGTAAGAGAGACCCAGTACTTC | CASSFRGVRETQYF
15 | TRBJ2-7 | TRBV3-1 | NA | NA | TGTGCCAGCAGCCAAGATCACCCTAGTATCGACGAGCAGTACTTC | CASSQDHPSIDEQYF
14 | TRBJ2-7 | TRBV27 | NA | NA | TGTGCCAGCAGTACAAATGGGGCCGACTACGAGCAGTACTTC | CASSTNGADYEQYF
13 | TRBJ2-5 | TRBV5-1 | NA | NA | TGCGCCAGCAGCTTGGTGTCCCGAGAGACCCAGTACTTC | CASSLVSRETQYF
13 | TRBJ2-7 | TRBV11-2 | many | NA | TGTGCCAGCAGCTCCCACCTGGTTTCCGAGCAGTACTTC | CASSSHLVSEQYF
13 | TRBJ1-1 | TRBV6-2/TRBV6-3 | NA | NA | TGTGCCAGCAGTTACAGGGCGTCCACTGAAGCTTTCTTT | CASSYRASTEAFF
16 | TRBJ2-7 | TRBV3-1 | NA | NA | TGTGCCAGCAGCCAAGATATATGGGGCAGGACTTACGAGCAGTACTTC | CASSQDIWGRTYEQYF
16 | TRBJ1-5 | TRBV18 | few | NA | TGTGCCAGCTCGCCACAGGGAGGTTACAACAATCAGCCCCAGCATTTT | CASSPQGGYNNQPQHF
12 | TRBJ2-7 | TRBV20-1 | NA | NA | TGCAGTGCTAGGAGAGGGGCCTACGAGCAGTACTTC | CSARRGAYEQYF
15 | TRBJ2-3 | TRBV3-1 | many | NA | TGTGCCAGCAGCCACCAGACAGGCCCCTCAGATACGCAGTATTTT | CASSHQTGPSDTQYF
15 | TRBJ2-1 | TRBV5-1 | NA | TRBD1 | TGCGTCAGCAGCTTGGGACAGGGGGCGAACGGTGAGCAGTTCTTC | CVSSLGQGANGEQFF
13 | TRBJ1-1 | TRBV12-3/TRBV12-4 | few | NA | TGTGCCAGCATCTACACTTTGAACACTGAAGCTTTCTTT | CASIYTLNTEAFF
16 | TRBJ2-7 | TRBV12-3/TRBV12-4 | NA | TRBD1 | TGTGCCAGCAGTTTTGGGCAGGGGGATATTAGATACGAGCAGTACTTC | CASSFGQGDIRYEQYF
15 | TRBJ2-3 | TRBV12-5 | NA | TRBD2 | TGTGCTAGTGGTCTTTCGGGGGGACCGGCAGATACGCAGTATTTT | CASGLSGGPADTQYF
15 | TRBJ2-5 | TRBV5-1 | many | TRBD1 | TGCGCCAGCAGCTTGGGCCCGGGACAGCAAGAGACCCAGTACTTC | CASSLGPGQQETQYF
16 | TRBJ2-5 | TRBV27 | many | TRBD2 | TGTGCCAGCAGTGAAGGGACTAGCGGGAGCGAAGAGACCCAGTACTTC | CASSEGTSGSEETQYF
14 | TRBJ2-1 | TRBV3-1 | once | NA | TGTGCCAGCAGCCAAGGCAGAGAGTACAATGAGCAGTTCTTC | CASSQGREYNEQFF
13 | TRBJ2-2 | TRBV24-1 | few | NA | TGTGCCACCAGCATAACAGGGACCGGGGAGCTGTTTTTT | CATSITGTGELFF
17 | TRBJ1-1 | TRBV5-1 | once | TRBD1 | TGCGCCAGCAGACCCCCGGGACAGGGGTACGGCGACACTGAAGCTTTCTTT | CASRPPGQGYGDTEAFF
15 | TRBJ2-1 | TRBV20-1 | many | NA | TGCAGTGCTAGGTCAAGCGGAAGCTCCTACAATGAGCAGTTCTTC | CSARSSGSSYNEQFF
14 | TRBJ2-2 | TRBV13 | NA | NA | TGTGCCAGCAGCTTAGTCGGGAACACCGGGGAGCTGTTTTTT | CASSLVGNTGELFF
15 | TRBJ2-7 | TRBV7-2 | NA | NA | TGTGCCAGCAGCTTAGGAATCGGTATCGCCTACGAGCAGTACTTC | CASSLGIGIAYEQYF
15 | TRBJ2-5 | TRBV12-3/TRBV12-4 | NA | TRBD1 | TGTGCCAGCAGTTCGCCGGGACAGGGTGTGGATGAGCAGTACTTC | CASSSPGQGVDEQYF
15 | TRBJ2-7 | TRBV9 | NA | NA | TGTGCCAGCAGCGTAGGCGGCAGTTTAACCTACGAGCAGTACTTC | CASSVGGSLTYEQYF
12 | TRBJ2-7 | TRBV7-3 | NA | NA | TGTGCCAGCAGCTTTGACAAGGATGAGCAGTACTTC | CASSFDKDEQYF
16 | TRBJ2-3 | TRBV28 | NA | TRBD2 | TGTGCCAGCTCCCCCAGCGGGGGGGGCCTCACAGATACGCAGTATTTT | CASSPSGGGLTDTQYF
15 | TRBJ2-5 | TRBV12-3/TRBV12-4 | many | NA | TGTGCCAGCAGTATGGATCATCTACCTGCGGGGACCCAGTACTTC | CASSMDHLPAGTQYF
15 | TRBJ1-5 | TRBV6-6 | NA | NA | TGTGCCAGCAATTGGGACCCAGGGGCGGGACAGCCCCAGCATTTT | CASNWDPGAGQPQHF
15 | TRBJ2-3 | TRBV12-3/TRBV12-4 | NA | NA | TGTGCCAGCAGTCTTGAACGGGGGCGCACAGATGCGCAATATTTT | CASSLERGRTDAQYF
14 | TRBJ2-7 | TRBV20-1 | NA | NA | TGCAGTGCTAGAGATCAAAATGTAGGAGGCGAGCAGTACTTC | CSARDQNVGGEQYF
15 | TRBJ2-1 | TRBV5-1 | many | TRBD1 | TGCGCCAGCAGCAAAACCGGGACAGGGTTCAATGAGCAGTTCTTC | CASSKTGTGFNEQFF
16 | TRBJ2-3 | TRBV15 | NA | TRBD1 | TGTGCCACCAGCAGAGATCTGGGACAGAGAACAGATACGCAGTATTTT | CATSRDLGQRTDTQYF
13 | TRBJ2-3 | TRBV29-1 | NA | NA | TGCAGCGTTCTGACAGGCCGACAAGATACGCAGTATTTT | CSVLTGRQDTQYF
15 | TRBJ2-5 | TRBV6-2/TRBV6-3 | many | TRBD2 | TGTGCCAGCAGTAACGGACTAGCGGGTCGGGAGACCCAGTACTTC | CASSNGLAGRETQYF
15 | TRBJ2-7 | TRBV18 | NA | NA | TGTGCCAGCTCACCACAGGGGGGCAGCTACAATGGGCAGTACTTC | CASSPQGGSYNGQYF
15 | TRBJ2-2 | TRBV5-1 | NA | NA | TGCGCCAGCAGCTTAATCCAGGGGTCCACCGGGGAGCTGTTTTTT | CASSLIQGSTGELFF
12 | TRBJ2-5 | TRBV30 | NA | NA | TGTGCCTGGAGTCCCTCTGTAGGCCAGCAGTACTTC | CAWSPSVGQQYF